The source of this TCR beta chain is a study of control samples from healthy donors and cancer patients (TCRdb year 2020). Looking up the germline V gene yields CDR1 MNHEY and CDR2 SVGEGT. The CDR3 has 15 amino acids, counting the end cysteine and phenylalanine. Only CDR3 DNA remains: 45 bases, in frame from the first base. A distance of 15 bases separates the germline ends of V and J, which lose 5 bases and 2 bases respectively. The library was obtained by the immunoSEQ multiplex PCR assay. In TCRdb, the immuneACCESS table is reduced to in-frame sequences with V and J assigned. These tables do not hold every clone; where another copy was compared, an unresolved V gene accounts for under half, and the others remain unexplained. Within this sample are over 70,000 clones, with about 89% of them counted one time only. Clones ranked in the top ten supply roughly 7.6% of the sample. A remark on this clone: There is no known antigen for this receptor. No base quality values were provided; no much bigger clone lies one nucleotide off.

This TCR derives from an older woman in good health. The sequenced material came from blood. The V gene is TRBV6-2 or TRBV6-3 and the J gene is TRBJ2-5; tentative D gene TRBD1, with 6 bases matching. The nucleotides are TGTGCCAGCAGTAAGACGGGGACAAATCAAGAGACCCAGTACTTC. Translated, it gives CASSKTGTNQETQYF.